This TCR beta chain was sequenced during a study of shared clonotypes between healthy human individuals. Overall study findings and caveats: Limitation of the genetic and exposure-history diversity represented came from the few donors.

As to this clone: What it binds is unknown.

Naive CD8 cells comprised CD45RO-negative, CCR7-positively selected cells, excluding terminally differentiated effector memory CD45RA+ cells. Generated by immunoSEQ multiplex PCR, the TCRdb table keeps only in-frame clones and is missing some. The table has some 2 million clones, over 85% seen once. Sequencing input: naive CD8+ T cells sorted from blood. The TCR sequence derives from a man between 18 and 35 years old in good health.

The CDR3 region has the DNA TGTGCCAGCGGACGGATGGATCAGCCCCAGCATTTT. This sequence encodes CASGRMDQPQHF. This sequence joins TRBV2 and TRBJ1-5; no clear D. V shed 8 bases and J shed 5 bases, with 10 bases lying between them. The CDR3 totals 12 residues. Per the germline V gene, CDR1 is SNHLY and CDR2 is FYNNEI.